This T cell receptor (beta chain) is drawn from a study of CDR3 diversity in severe acne. One entry per CDR3 protein, called by TCRdb with MiXCR from the PCR reads. The sample yields 85,000 to 120,000 distinct CDR3 sequences, roughly half seen once. The V gene's germline CDR1 is SNHLY and CDR2 FYNNEI. V dropped 4 bases and J dropped 4; count of bases not matched to a gene: 5. The CDR3 has 16 amino acids. The rearrangement links TRBV2 to TRBJ2-7; the match to TRBD2 covers 15 bases. The specimen was blood. The TCR was taken from a male donor with acne. DNA of the CDR3: TGTGCCAGCAGTGGGACTAGCGGGAGGGGCGCATACGAGCAGTACTTC. Its translation is CASSGTSGRGAYEQYF.